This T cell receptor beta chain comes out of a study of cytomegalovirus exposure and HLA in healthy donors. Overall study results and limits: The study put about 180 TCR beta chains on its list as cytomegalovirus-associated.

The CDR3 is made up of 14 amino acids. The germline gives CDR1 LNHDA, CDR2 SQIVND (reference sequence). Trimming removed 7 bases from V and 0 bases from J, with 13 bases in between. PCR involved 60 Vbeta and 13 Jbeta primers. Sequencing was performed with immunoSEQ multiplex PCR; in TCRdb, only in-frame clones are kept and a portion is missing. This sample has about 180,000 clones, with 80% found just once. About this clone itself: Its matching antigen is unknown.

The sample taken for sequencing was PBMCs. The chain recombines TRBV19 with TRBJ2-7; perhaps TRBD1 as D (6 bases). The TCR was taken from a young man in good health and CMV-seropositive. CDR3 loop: CASKATGISYEQYF. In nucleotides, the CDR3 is TGTGCCAGTAAGGCAACAGGGATCTCCTACGAGCAGTACTTC. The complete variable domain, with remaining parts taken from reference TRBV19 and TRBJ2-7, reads DGGITQSPKYLFRKEGQNVTLSCEQNLNHDAMYWYRQDPGQGLRLIYYSQIVNDFQKGDIAEGYSVSREKKESFPLTVTSAQKNPTAFYLCASKATGISYEQYFGPGTRLTVT.